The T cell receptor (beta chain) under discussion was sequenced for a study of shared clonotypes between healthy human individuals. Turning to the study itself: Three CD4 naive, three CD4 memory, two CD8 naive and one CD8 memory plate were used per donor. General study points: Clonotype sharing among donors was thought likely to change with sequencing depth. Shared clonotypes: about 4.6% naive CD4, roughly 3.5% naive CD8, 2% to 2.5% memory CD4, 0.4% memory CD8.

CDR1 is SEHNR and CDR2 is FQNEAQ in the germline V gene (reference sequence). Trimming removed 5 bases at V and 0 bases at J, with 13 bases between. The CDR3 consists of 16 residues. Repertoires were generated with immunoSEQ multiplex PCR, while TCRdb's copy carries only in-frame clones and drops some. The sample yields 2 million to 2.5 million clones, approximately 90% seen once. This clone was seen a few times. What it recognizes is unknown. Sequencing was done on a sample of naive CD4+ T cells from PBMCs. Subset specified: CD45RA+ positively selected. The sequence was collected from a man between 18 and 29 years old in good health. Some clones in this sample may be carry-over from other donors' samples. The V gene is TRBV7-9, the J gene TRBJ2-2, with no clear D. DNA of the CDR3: TGTGCCAGCAGCCCTGGGCCCAGACCGAACACCGGGGAGCTGTTTTTT. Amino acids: CASSPGPRPNTGELFF.